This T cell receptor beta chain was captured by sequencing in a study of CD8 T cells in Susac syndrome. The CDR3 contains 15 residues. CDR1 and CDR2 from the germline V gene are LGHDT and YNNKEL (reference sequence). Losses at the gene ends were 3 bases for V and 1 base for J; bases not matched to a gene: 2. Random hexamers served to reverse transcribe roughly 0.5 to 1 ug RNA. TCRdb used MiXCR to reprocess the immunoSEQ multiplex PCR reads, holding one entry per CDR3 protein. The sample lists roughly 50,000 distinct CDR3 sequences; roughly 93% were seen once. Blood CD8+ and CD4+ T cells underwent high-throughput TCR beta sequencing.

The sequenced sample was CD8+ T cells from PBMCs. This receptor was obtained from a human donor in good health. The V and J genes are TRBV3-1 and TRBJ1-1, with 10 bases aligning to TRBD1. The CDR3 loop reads CASSQGQGQNTEAFF. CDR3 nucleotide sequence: TGTGCCAGCAGCCAGGGACAGGGGCAGAACACTGAAGCTTTCTTT.